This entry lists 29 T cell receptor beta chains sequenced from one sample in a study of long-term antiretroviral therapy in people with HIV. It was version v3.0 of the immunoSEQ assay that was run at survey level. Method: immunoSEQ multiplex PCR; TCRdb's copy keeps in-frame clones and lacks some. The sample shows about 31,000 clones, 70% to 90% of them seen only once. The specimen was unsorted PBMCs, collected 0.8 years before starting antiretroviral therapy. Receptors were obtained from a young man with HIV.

CDR3 sequence reads: CASSQTSFGPQGPYEQYF. CDR3 in DNA: TGCGCCAGCAGCCAAACATCCTTCGGGCCTCAGGGACCCTACGAGCAGTACTTC. V is TRBV4-1 and J is TRBJ2-7; D may be TRBD1 or TRBD2 (5 bases each). Trimming took off 2 bases at V and 2 bases at J, with 22 bases between the two ends. Germline loops: CDR1 MGHRA, CDR2 YSYEKL. This CDR3 comprises 18 residues.

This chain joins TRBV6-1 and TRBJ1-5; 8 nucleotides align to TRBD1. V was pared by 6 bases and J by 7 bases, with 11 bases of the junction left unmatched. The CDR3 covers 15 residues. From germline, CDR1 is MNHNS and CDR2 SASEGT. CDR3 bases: TGTGCCAGCAGAGACTTAACAGGGGGAGGGCAGCCCCAGCATTTT. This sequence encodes CASRDLTGGGQPQHF.

For the CDR3, the DNA is TGTGCCAGCAGTGAATGGGCAGGGGCGACCGTCTATGGCTACACCTTC. It is translated as CASSEWAGATVYGYTF. The V call is TRBV25-1, the J call TRBJ1-2; possible D gene TRBD1, 6 bases. The CDR3 is 16 residues long. Germline V gene sequence: CDR1 MGHDK, CDR2 SYGVNS. Trimming took off 1 base at V and 4 bases at J, with 16 bases between the two ends.

CDR3 residues: CASSFGQAYEQYF. The CDR3 DNA follows: TGTGCCAGCAGTTTTGGACAGGCCTACGAGCAGTACTTC. V is TRBV27 and J is TRBJ2-7; 7 nucleotides line up with TRBD1. This CDR3 has 13 amino acids. Germline V CDR1 and CDR2: MNHEY, SMNVEV (reference sequence). V shed 3 bases and J 2 bases; nucleotides not matched to a gene: 1.

The CDR3 DNA reads TGTGCCAGCAGCTTTTTATCGGATTTTAACTATGGCTACACCTTC. Encoded protein: CASSFLSDFNYGYTF. This rearrangement joins TRBV5-5 to TRBJ1-2; D ambiguous. This CDR3 is built from 15 residues. CDR1 and CDR2 from the germline V gene are SGHKS and YYEKEE (reference sequence). Trimming cost V 2 bases and J 1 base, with 12 bases left between them.

CDR3 in amino acids: CASSLRVGFSYEQYF. CDR3 coding DNA: TGCGCCAGCAGCTTGAGGGTGGGGTTCTCCTACGAGCAGTACTTC. The rearrangement joins TRBV5-1 to TRBJ2-7; D unresolved. Trimming pared 1 base from V and 0 bases from J, leaving 11 bases between. Looked up from germline, CDR1 is SGHRS and CDR2 is YFSETQ. This CDR3 contains 15 residues.

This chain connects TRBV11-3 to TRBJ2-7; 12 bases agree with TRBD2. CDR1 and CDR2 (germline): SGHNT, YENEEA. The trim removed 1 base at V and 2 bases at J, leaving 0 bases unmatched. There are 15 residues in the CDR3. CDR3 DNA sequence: TGTGCCAGCAGCTTAGGACTAGCGGGAGCCTACGAGCAGTACTTC. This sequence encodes CASSLGLAGAYEQYF.

The CDR3 loop reads CASRALRQPSYEQYF. CDR3 coding DNA: TGTGCCAGCAGAGCACTGAGACAGCCCTCCTACGAGCAGTACTTC. The chain has TRBV6-1 and TRBJ2-7, with D tentatively TRBD1 (5 bases). The germline V gene has CDR1 MNHNS and CDR2 SASEGT. The CDR3 is 15 amino acids. V was cut by 6 bases and J by 0 bases, with 15 bases left in between.

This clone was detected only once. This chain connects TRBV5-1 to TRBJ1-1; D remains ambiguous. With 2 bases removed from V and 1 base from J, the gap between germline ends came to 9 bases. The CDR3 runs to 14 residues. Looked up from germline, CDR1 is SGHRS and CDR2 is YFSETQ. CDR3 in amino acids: CASSFEGSNTEAFF. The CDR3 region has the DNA TGCGCCAGCAGCTTTGAGGGCTCGAACACTGAAGCTTTCTTT.

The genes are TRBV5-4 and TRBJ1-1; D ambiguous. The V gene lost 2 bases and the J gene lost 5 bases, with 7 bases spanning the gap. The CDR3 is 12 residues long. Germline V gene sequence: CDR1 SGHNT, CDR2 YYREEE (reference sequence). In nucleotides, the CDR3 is TGTGCCAGCAGCTTACCCAGAACTGAAGCTTTCTTT. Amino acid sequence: CASSLPRTEAFF. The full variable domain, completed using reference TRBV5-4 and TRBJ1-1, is ETGVTQSPTHLIKTRGQQVTLRCSSQSGHNTVSWYQQALGQGPQFIFQYYREEENGRGNFPPRFSGLQFPNYSSELNVNALELDDSALYLCASSLPRTEAFFGQGTRLTVV.

CDR3 loop: CASSRETANTGELFF. The DNA of the CDR3 is TGCGCCAGCAGCAGGGAGACAGCGAACACCGGGGAGCTGTTTTTT. V is TRBV5-1 and J is TRBJ2-2; D possibly uses TRBD1 or TRBD2 (5 bases each). The V end was cut by 4 bases, the J end by 0 bases, with 10 bases between. The CDR3 has 15 amino acids. In germline, CDR1 is SGHRS, CDR2 YFSETQ.

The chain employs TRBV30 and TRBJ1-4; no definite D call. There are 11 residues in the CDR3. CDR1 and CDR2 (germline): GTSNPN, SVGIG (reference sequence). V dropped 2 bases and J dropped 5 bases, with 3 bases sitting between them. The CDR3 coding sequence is TGTGCCTGGAGTCGGAATGAAAAACTGTTTTTT. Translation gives CAWSRNEKLFF.

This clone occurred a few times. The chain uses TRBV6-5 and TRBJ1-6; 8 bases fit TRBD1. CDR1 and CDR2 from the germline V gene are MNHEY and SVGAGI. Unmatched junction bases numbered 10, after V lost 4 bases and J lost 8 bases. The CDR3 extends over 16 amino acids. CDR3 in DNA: TGTGCCAGCAGTTCGACAGGGGTGGTTTATTATTCACCCCTCCACTTT. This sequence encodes CASSSTGVVYYSPLHF.

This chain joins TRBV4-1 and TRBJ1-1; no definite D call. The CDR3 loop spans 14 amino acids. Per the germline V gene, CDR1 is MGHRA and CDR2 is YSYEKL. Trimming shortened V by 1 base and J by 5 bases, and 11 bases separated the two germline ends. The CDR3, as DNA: TGCGCCAGCAGCCAAGGGGGTCCGGGAACTGAAGCTTTCTTT. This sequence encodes CASSQGGPGTEAFF.

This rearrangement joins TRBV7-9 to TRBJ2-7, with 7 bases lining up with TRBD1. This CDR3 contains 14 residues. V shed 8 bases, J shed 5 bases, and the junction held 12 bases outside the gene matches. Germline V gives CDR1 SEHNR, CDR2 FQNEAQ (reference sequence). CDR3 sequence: CASLRGDRDHEQYF. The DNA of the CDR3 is TGTGCCAGCCTGAGGGGAGACAGGGACCACGAGCAGTACTTC.

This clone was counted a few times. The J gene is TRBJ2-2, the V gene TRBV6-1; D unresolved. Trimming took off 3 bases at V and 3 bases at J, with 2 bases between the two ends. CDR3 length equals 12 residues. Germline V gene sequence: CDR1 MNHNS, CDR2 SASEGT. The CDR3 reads CASSDYTGELFF. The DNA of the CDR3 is TGTGCCAGCAGTGATTACACCGGGGAGCTGTTTTTT.

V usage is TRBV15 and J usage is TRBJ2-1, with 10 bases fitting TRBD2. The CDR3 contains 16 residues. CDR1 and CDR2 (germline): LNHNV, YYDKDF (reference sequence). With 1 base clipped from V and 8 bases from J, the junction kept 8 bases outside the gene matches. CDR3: CATSRGYSGRQDEQFF. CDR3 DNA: TGTGCCACCAGCAGAGGTTATAGCGGGAGGCAGGATGAGCAGTTCTTC.

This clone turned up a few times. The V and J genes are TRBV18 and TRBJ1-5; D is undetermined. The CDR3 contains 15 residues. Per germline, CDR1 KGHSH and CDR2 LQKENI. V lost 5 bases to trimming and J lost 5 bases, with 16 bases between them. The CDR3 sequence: CASSSSLGFDQPQHF. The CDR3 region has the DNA TGTGCCAGCTCATCCTCCTTGGGGTTTGATCAGCCCCAGCATTTT.

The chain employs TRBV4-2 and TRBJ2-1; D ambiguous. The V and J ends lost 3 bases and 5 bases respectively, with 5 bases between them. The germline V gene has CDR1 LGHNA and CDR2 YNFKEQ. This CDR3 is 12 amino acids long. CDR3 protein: CASSHDDNEQFF. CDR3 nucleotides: TGTGCCAGCAGCCACGATGACAATGAGCAGTTCTTC.

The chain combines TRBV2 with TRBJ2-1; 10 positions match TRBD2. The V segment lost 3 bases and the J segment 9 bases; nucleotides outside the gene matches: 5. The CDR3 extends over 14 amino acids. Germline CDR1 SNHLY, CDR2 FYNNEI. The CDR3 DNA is TGTGCCAGCAGTGAGGAGCGGGGGGGCTTTGAGCAGTTCTTC. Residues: CASSEERGGFEQFF.

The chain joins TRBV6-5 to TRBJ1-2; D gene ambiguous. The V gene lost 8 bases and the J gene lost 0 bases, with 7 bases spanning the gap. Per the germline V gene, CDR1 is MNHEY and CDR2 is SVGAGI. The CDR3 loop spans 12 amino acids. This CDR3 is CASGPPNYGYTF. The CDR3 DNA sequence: TGTGCCAGCGGGCCGCCTAACTATGGCTACACCTTC.

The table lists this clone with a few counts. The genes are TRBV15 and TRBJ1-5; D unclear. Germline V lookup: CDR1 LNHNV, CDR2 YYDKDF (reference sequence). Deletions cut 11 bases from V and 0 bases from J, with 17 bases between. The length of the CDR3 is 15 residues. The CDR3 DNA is TGTGCCGCTAACTCCTCCCGTTATAGCAATCAGCCCCAGCATTTT. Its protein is CAANSSRYSNQPQHF.

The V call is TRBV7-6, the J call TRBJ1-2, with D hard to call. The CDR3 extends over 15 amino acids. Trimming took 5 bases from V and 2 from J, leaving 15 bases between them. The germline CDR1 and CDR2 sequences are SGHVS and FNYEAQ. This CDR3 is CASSPRTASNYGYTF. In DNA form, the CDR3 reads TGTGCCAGCAGCCCCCGCACGGCCTCAAACTATGGCTACACCTTC.

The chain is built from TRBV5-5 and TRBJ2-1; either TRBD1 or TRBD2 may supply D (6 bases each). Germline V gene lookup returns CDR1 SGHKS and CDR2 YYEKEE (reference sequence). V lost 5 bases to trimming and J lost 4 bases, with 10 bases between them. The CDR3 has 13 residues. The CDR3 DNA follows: TGTGCCAGCAGAGGGGGGAGTTACAATGAGCAGTTCTTC. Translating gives CASRGGSYNEQFF.

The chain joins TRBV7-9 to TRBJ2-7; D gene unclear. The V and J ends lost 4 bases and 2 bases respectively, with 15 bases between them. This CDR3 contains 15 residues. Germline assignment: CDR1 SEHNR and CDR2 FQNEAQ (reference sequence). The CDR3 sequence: CASSSVSGATYEQYF. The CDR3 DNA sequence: TGTGCCAGCAGCTCCGTTTCGGGCGCTACCTACGAGCAGTACTTC.

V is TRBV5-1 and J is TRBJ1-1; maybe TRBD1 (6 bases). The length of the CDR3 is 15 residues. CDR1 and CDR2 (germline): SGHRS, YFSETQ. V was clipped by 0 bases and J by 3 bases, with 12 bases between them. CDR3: CASSLGQAGDTEAFF. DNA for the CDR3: TGCGCCAGCAGCTTGGGACAGGCGGGGGACACTGAAGCTTTCTTT.

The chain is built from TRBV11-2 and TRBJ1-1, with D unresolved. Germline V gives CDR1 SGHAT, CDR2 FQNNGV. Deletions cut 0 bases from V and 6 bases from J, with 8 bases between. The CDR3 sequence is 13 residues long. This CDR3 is CASSLELWAEAFF. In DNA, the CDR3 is TGTGCCAGCAGCTTAGAGCTGTGGGCTGAAGCTTTCTTT.

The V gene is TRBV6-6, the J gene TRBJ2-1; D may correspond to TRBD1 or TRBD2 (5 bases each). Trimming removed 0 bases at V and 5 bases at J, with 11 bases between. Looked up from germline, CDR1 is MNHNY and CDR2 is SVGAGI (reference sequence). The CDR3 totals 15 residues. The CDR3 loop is CASSYSWGSNNEQFF. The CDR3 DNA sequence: TGTGCCAGCAGTTACTCGTGGGGGTCCAACAATGAGCAGTTCTTC.

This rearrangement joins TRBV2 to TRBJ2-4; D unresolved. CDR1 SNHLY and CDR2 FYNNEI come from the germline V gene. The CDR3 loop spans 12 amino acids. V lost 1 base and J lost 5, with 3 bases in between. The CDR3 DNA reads TGTGCCAGCAGTGAAGGAGAAAACATTCAGTACTTC. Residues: CASSEGENIQYF.